Reported below is one T cell receptor (beta chain). Specified treatment: 15 to 20 received Ad26.COV2.S at low or high dose, single or two shots; 5 received placebo; per-sample allocation not given. Day 63 after the first injection of vaccine or placebo was the sampling time. This entry belongs to a study of Ad26.COV2.S vaccination and SARS-CoV-2 variants. Background on the study: The vaccine Ad26.COV2.S was put into the muscle once, or twice with 56 days between.

Trimming cost V 0 bases and J 11 bases, with 11 bases left between them. Germline-derived CDR1 and CDR2 are MNHNY and SVGAGI (reference sequence). This CDR3 is 13 amino acids long. Clones were sequenced by immunoSEQ multiplex PCR, and TCRdb holds only the in-frame ones, with some missing. The sample lists about 400,000 clones, about four fifths occurring once. This TCR was sampled from a person aged 18-60 years who received the Ad26.COV2.S COVID-19 vaccine or a placebo. The chain uses TRBV6-6 and TRBJ2-4; a possible D gene is TRBD2 (5 bases). The sample in question was peripheral blood, obtained in a trial of Ad26.COV2.S vaccine versus placebo. CDR3 bases: TGTGCCAGCAGTTACTCGAGGGAATCGGTTCAGTACTTC. Amino acids: CASSYSRESVQYF.